This T cell receptor beta chain was obtained from a study of beta chain features in type 1 diabetes. The isolated RNA, all of it, was reverse transcribed, so expressed TCRB transcripts were what got sequenced. Here immunoSEQ multiplex PCR was the method, and the copy in TCRdb shows in-frame clones only, minus some. The sample carries some 330,000 clones, 9.5% to 12% recorded once. Overall study findings and caveats: All four CD4+ subsets of Type 1 diabetes patients contained TCRB CDR3s that were moderately but significantly shorter. Among patients, naive, central memory and Treg TCRB repertoires appeared more similar than among healthy donors. Type 1 diabetes patients had fewer VDJ junction insertions and more deletions.

This clone was observed a few times. As yet, its antigen is unknown. V lost 5 bases to trimming and J lost 7 bases, with 20 bases between them. Germline loops: CDR1 SQVTM, CDR2 ANQGSEA. CDR3 size: 14 residues. The chain has TRBV29-1 and TRBJ1-1, with D perhaps TRBD1 (5 bases). Source material: naive CD4+ T cells from blood. The sequence was collected from a young woman in good health. CDR3: CSVPKSDRPREAFF. The CDR3, as DNA: TGCAGCGTTCCAAAAAGCGACAGACCGCGTGAAGCTTTCTTT.